This T cell receptor beta chain derives from a study of blood T cell repertoires in COVID-19. Study summary: Samples of COVID-19 (acute and convalescent) were obtained from the United States, Italy and Spain. In each case, the material was cDNA or gDNA derived from T cells, B-cell-depleted T cells, or PBMCs.

As originally analysed: For nucleated cells, counts were estimated from reference gene primer amplification. Some clones are missing from TCRdb's copy, which holds only in-frame ones; the method was immunoSEQ multiplex PCR. D and trimming were read from the DNA, whereas the V and J calls and clone size are those reported in that table. The repertoire holds over 150,000 clones, with roughly 94% as singletons. Enrolment of Seattle patients took place during active infection, and they were followed longitudinally. This TCR was recovered from a man between 25 and 39 years old with COVID-19, enrolled during active disease. The sample consisted of peripheral blood.

CDR3 nucleotide sequence: TGTGCCAGCAGTCAACAGGGGGTCGAGCAGTACTTC. Protein product: CASSQQGVEQYF. This rearrangement joins TRBV3-1 (or the pseudogene TRBV3-2) to TRBJ2-7, with 8 bases matching TRBD1. CDR3 size: 12 residues. J lost 6 bases, V lost 6 bases, and 4 bases had no gene match. CDR1 and CDR2 from the germline V gene are LGHDT and YNNKEL (reference sequence).